Listed below are T cell receptor beta chains from one sample, sequenced in a study of T cells in localized non-small cell lung cancer. Sequencing was performed with immunoSEQ multiplex PCR; in TCRdb, only in-frame clones are kept and a portion is missing. This table holds over 850 clones, approximately 22% found once. Sequenced here: normal lung tissue next to the tumor, sampled before any cancer treatment. These receptors were obtained from a man between 40 and 75 years old with stage I lung adenocarcinoma. Each CDR3 is given with its conserved first and last residue. The order of the fields is clone size, V gene, J gene, D gene, CDR3 DNA, CDR3 protein. A D gene is named only where the DNA matches it firmly. Expanded clones are given a class, and other clones once, few, many or no size at all.

>NA|TRBV15|TRBJ2-1|TRBD1
TGTGCCACCAGCAGAGCTTGGGGACAGGGGACCTACAATGAGCAGTTCTTC
CATSRAWGQGTYNEQFF
>few|TRBV9|TRBJ2-1|TRBD2
TGTGCCAGCAGCGTTAGCGGGAGTTTGGATGAGCAGTTCTTC
CASSVSGSLDEQFF
>NA|TRBV29-1|TRBJ1-1|NA
TGCATCGTGGGGGGACTAGGATGGACTGAAGCTTTCTTT
CIVGGLGWTEAFF
>NA|TRBV29-1|TRBJ1-2|NA
TGCAGCGTTGAAGATCTAGCAGGGGCCTTCTATGGCTACACCTTC
CSVEDLAGAFYGYTF
>NA|TRBV2|TRBJ2-6|NA
TGTGCCAGCAGTGAAGCGGGGCTGACTGGGGCCAACGTCCTGACTTTC
CASSEAGLTGANVLTF
>few|TRBV19|TRBJ2-5|NA
TGTGCCAGTAGTATACAAGAGACCCAGTACTTC
CASSIQETQYF
>hyperexpanded|TRBV19|TRBJ1-2|NA
TGTGCCAGTAGTAACCGGGCCCCGGGCCCCAACTATGGCTACACCTTC
CASSNRAPGPNYGYTF
>NA|TRBV19|TRBJ1-4|NA
TGTGCCAGTAGTATAGACCTCTCCGCGGATGAAAAACTGTTTTTT
CASSIDLSADEKLFF
>NA|TRBV15|TRBJ1-2|TRBD1
TGTGCCACCAGCAGATATACAGGGGTTGAGGGCTACACCTTC
CATSRYTGVEGYTF
>NA|TRBV9|TRBJ2-2|NA
TGTGCCAGCAGCTTCGCAGGGGACTCCGGGGAGCTGTTTTTT
CASSFAGDSGELFF
>medium-sized|TRBV6-8|TRBJ2-7|TRBD2
TGTGCCACTGGACTAGCGGGAGCCTACGAGCAGTACTTC
CATGLAGAYEQYF
>NA|TRBV28|TRBJ2-3|NA
TGTGCCAGCAGTTTAGCTTTCGGCACAGATACGCAGTATTTT
CASSLAFGTDTQYF
>few|TRBV11-3|TRBJ2-5|TRBD2
TGTGCCAGCAGCTTAGGAATGTTAGCGTTCGGGGGGGAGACCCAGTACTTC
CASSLGMLAFGGETQYF
>NA|TRBV9|TRBJ1-5|NA
TGTGCCAGCAGTGAAGCATACAGCAATCAGCCCCAGCATTTT
CASSEAYSNQPQHF
>large|TRBV6-8|TRBJ1-1|NA
TGTGCCAGCAGTGGTCTGCAACATTTCATGAACACTGAAGCTTTCTTT
CASSGLQHFMNTEAFF
>few|TRBV28|TRBJ1-1|NA
TGTGCCACCTTAACAGCGCTGAACACTGAAGCTTTCTTT
CATLTALNTEAFF
>few|TRBV5-1|TRBJ2-2|TRBD2
TGCGCCAGCAGCGGACTAGCGGGAGACGGTGGCACCGGGGAGCTGTTTTTT
CASSGLAGDGGTGELFF
>medium-sized|TRBV4-1|TRBJ2-5|TRBD2
TGCGCCAGCAGCCTCCCCCTTGCGGGAGTAGAGACCCAGTACTTC
CASSLPLAGVETQYF
>few|TRBV2|TRBJ2-1|TRBD2
TGTGCCAGCAGTGCCCCCGGGGGGGCCGCATACAATGAGCAGTTCTTC
CASSAPGGAAYNEQFF
>few|TRBV6-1|TRBJ2-3|TRBD1
TGTGCCAGCAGTGAAGCAGTACAGGGGGCAGATACGCAGTATTTT
CASSEAVQGADTQYF
>NA|TRBV16|TRBJ1-3|TRBD1
TGTGCCAGCAGCCAATCTGGCGACAGGGGAAGATCTGGAAACACCATATATTTT
CASSQSGDRGRSGNTIYF
>few|TRBV6-8|TRBJ2-1|NA
TGTGCCAGCAGTGACCTAGGGACTCCCCGACACGGTGAGCAGTTCTTC
CASSDLGTPRHGEQFF